The source of this T cell receptor beta chain is a study of blood T cell repertoires in COVID-19. Background on the study: The United States, Italy and Spain supplied acute and convalescent COVID-19 samples. The cDNA or gDNA used as material had been derived from T cells, B-cell-depleted T cells, or PBMCs.

The germline CDR1 and CDR2 sequences are SNHLY and FYNNEI. The V segment lost 6 bases and the J segment 8 bases; nucleotides outside the gene matches: 13. The CDR3 consists of 17 residues. Original processing methods: Reference gene primer amplification gave estimated nucleated cell counts. Using immunoSEQ multiplex PCR, the repertoire was profiled, and TCRdb retains in-frame clones only, with some absent. Clone size and V and J calls were adopted from that table, with D and trimming inferred from the DNA. The table shows over 150,000 clones, with over 75% occurring only once. The rearrangement links TRBV2 to TRBJ1-6; 10 positions match TRBD1. This TCR came from a man between 65 and 79 years old with acute or convalescent COVID-19. The sequenced sample consisted of peripheral blood. The CDR3 DNA reads as TGTGCCAGCAGGACCGGGACAGGGGTATTAAAAGATTCACCCCTCCACTTT. Translating gives CASRTGTGVLKDSPLHF.